These T cell receptor beta chains were read from a single sample in a study of PD-1 blockade in classical Hodgkin lymphoma. TCRdb's copy holds only in-frame clones and misses some; the assay was immunoSEQ multiplex PCR. The sample shows about 39,000 clones, 77% of them seen only once. Sample: peripheral blood mononuclear cells (PBMCs), taken before the fourth cycle of nivolumab. The receptors were gathered from a human donor with classical Hodgkin lymphoma. Both conserved end residues are part of each CDR3. The D gene is left open where the match is weak. The size of a clone is reported for some rows only, either as once, few or many, or as a class for expanded clones.

cdr3_aa: CASSDSPGGRGYNEQFF
cdr3_nt: TGTGCCAGCAGTGACTCCCCGGGGGGGCGAGGGTACAATGAGCAGTTCTTC
clone_size: .
j_call: TRBJ2-1
d_call: TRBD2
v_call: TRBV6-4

cdr3_aa: CASSERRGDVGGNTIYF
cdr3_nt: TGTGCCAGCAGTGAACGGAGGGGTGATGTGGGAGGAAACACCATATATTTT
clone_size: .
j_call: TRBJ1-3
d_call: .
v_call: TRBV2

cdr3_aa: CASSQDRQPQHF
cdr3_nt: TGTGCCAGCAGCCAAGATAGACAGCCCCAGCATTTT
clone_size: hyperexpanded
j_call: TRBJ1-5
d_call: .
v_call: TRBV14

cdr3_aa: CANLLDRSRSGYTF
cdr3_nt: TGTGCCAACCTACTGGACAGGTCTAGGAGTGGCTACACCTTC
clone_size: few
j_call: TRBJ1-2
d_call: TRBD1
v_call: TRBV2

cdr3_aa: CASSEARGGFNEQFF
cdr3_nt: TGCGCCAGCAGTGAAGCGCGGGGGGGCTTTAATGAGCAGTTCTTC
clone_size: .
j_call: TRBJ2-1
d_call: TRBD2
v_call: TRBV10-1

cdr3_aa: CASSVTGTATGELFF
cdr3_nt: TGTGCCAGCAGCGTCACCGGGACAGCAACCGGGGAGCTGTTTTTT
clone_size: .
j_call: TRBJ2-2
d_call: TRBD1
v_call: TRBV5-5

cdr3_aa: CASTGTGSYNEQFF
cdr3_nt: TGTGCCAGTACTGGGACAGGCTCGTACAATGAGCAGTTCTTC
clone_size: .
j_call: TRBJ2-1
d_call: TRBD1
v_call: TRBV19

cdr3_aa: CASSIGGIDEQYF
cdr3_nt: TGTGCCAGTAGTATAGGGGGGATCGACGAGCAGTACTTC
clone_size: .
j_call: TRBJ2-7
d_call: .
v_call: TRBV19

cdr3_aa: CASRHGRVQSYNEQFF
cdr3_nt: TGTGCCAGCAGGCATGGGCGAGTGCAATCCTACAATGAGCAGTTCTTC
clone_size: .
j_call: TRBJ2-1
d_call: .
v_call: TRBV11-2

cdr3_aa: CASSPTSGGPTGELFF
cdr3_nt: TGTGCCAGCAGTCCCACTAGCGGGGGTCCCACCGGGGAGCTGTTTTTT
clone_size: once
j_call: TRBJ2-2
d_call: TRBD2
v_call: TRBV28

cdr3_aa: CASSSPGQGDEKLFF
cdr3_nt: TGTGCCAGCAGTAGTCCGGGACAGGGGGATGAAAAACTGTTTTTT
clone_size: .
j_call: TRBJ1-4
d_call: TRBD1
v_call: TRBV25-1

cdr3_aa: CASSLAGFPGPQYF
cdr3_nt: TGTGCCAGCAGCTTGGCTGGCTTTCCAGGGCCGCAGTATTTT
clone_size: .
j_call: TRBJ2-3
d_call: .
v_call: TRBV5-6

cdr3_aa: CASGIGQGGTEAFF
cdr3_nt: TGTGCTAGTGGTATTGGACAGGGGGGTACTGAAGCTTTCTTT
clone_size: .
j_call: TRBJ1-1
d_call: TRBD1
v_call: TRBV12-5

cdr3_aa: CSVVGGWDYGYTF
cdr3_nt: TGCAGCGTTGTAGGGGGCTGGGACTATGGCTACACCTTC
clone_size: .
j_call: TRBJ1-2
d_call: TRBD1
v_call: TRBV29-1

cdr3_aa: CASSQVAGGPGETQYF
cdr3_nt: TGTGCCAGCAGCCAAGTGGCGGGGGGGCCGGGGGAGACCCAGTACTTC
clone_size: .
j_call: TRBJ2-5
d_call: TRBD2
v_call: TRBV4-2

cdr3_aa: CASSQANRGEAFF
cdr3_nt: TGCGCCAGCAGCCAAGCCAACAGGGGTGAAGCTTTCTTT
clone_size: .
j_call: TRBJ1-1
d_call: TRBD1
v_call: TRBV4-1

cdr3_aa: CASIGGGQPQHF
cdr3_nt: TGTGCCAGCATCGGAGGGGGACAGCCCCAGCATTTT
clone_size: .
j_call: TRBJ1-5
d_call: .
v_call: TRBV6-1

cdr3_aa: CASRDLGGGNSPLHF
cdr3_nt: TGTGCCAGCCGTGACCTGGGGGGGGGTAATTCACCCCTCCACTTT
clone_size: medium-sized
j_call: TRBJ1-6
d_call: .
v_call: TRBV2

cdr3_aa: CASSLERGSYEQYF
cdr3_nt: TGTGCCAGCAGCTTAGAACGGGGCTCCTACGAGCAGTACTTC
clone_size: .
j_call: TRBJ2-7
d_call: .
v_call: TRBV11-2

cdr3_aa: CASSQERGAYTEAFF
cdr3_nt: TGTGCCAGCAGCCAAGAGAGGGGGGCCTACACTGAAGCTTTCTTT
clone_size: few
j_call: TRBJ1-1
d_call: .
v_call: TRBV4-2

cdr3_aa: CASSTWGGLGSPLHF
cdr3_nt: TGTGCCAGCAGCACCTGGGGGGGATTGGGTTCACCCCTCCACTTT
clone_size: .
j_call: TRBJ1-6
d_call: .
v_call: TRBV5-6

cdr3_aa: CARSLSAGDSYEQYF
cdr3_nt: TGTGCCAGAAGCTTGTCGGCGGGGGACTCCTACGAGCAGTACTTC
clone_size: .
j_call: TRBJ2-7
d_call: TRBD2
v_call: TRBV5-3

cdr3_aa: CASSLAPPFDSGVYQETQYF
cdr3_nt: TGTGCCAGCAGCTTAGCCCCCCCCTTCGATAGCGGGGTGTACCAAGAGACCCAGTACTTC
clone_size: .
j_call: TRBJ2-5
d_call: TRBD2
v_call: TRBV7-2

cdr3_aa: CASSAGTGGLVYEQYF
cdr3_nt: TGTGCCAGCAGTGCGGGGACAGGGGGCCTCGTCTACGAGCAGTACTTC
clone_size: once
j_call: TRBJ2-7
d_call: TRBD1
v_call: TRBV6-6

cdr3_aa: CASSYQNYEQYF
cdr3_nt: TGTGCCAGCAGTTATCAAAACTACGAGCAGTACTTC
clone_size: .
j_call: TRBJ2-7
d_call: .
v_call: TRBV28

cdr3_aa: CASSYPPGEQYF
cdr3_nt: TGTGCCAGCAGTTACCCCCCCGGCGAGCAGTACTTC
clone_size: .
j_call: TRBJ2-7
d_call: .
v_call: TRBV6-5

cdr3_aa: CASSLARQGPETQYF
cdr3_nt: TGTGCCAGCAGCTTGGCCCGACAGGGTCCCGAGACCCAGTACTTC
clone_size: .
j_call: TRBJ2-5
d_call: TRBD1
v_call: TRBV5-6

cdr3_aa: CASSFGTGGVGELFF
cdr3_nt: TGTGCCAGCAGCTTCGGGACAGGGGGAGTCGGGGAGCTGTTTTTT
clone_size: .
j_call: TRBJ2-2
d_call: TRBD1
v_call: TRBV9

cdr3_aa: CASRGTDMNTEAFF
cdr3_nt: TGTGCCAGCAGAGGGACAGATATGAACACTGAAGCTTTCTTT
clone_size: .
j_call: TRBJ1-1
d_call: TRBD1
v_call: TRBV6-1

cdr3_aa: CASSPGLAGVGDTQYF
cdr3_nt: TGCGCCAGCAGCCCTGGACTAGCGGGGGTAGGGGATACGCAGTATTTT
clone_size: .
j_call: TRBJ2-3
d_call: TRBD2
v_call: TRBV4-3

cdr3_aa: CASSLGAHEQYF
cdr3_nt: TGTGCCAGCAGCTTGGGGGCCCACGAGCAGTACTTC
clone_size: .
j_call: TRBJ2-7
d_call: .
v_call: TRBV5-6

cdr3_aa: CASSLSRQGAVTYEQYF
cdr3_nt: TGTGCCAGCAGCTTGTCCCGACAGGGGGCGGTGACCTACGAGCAGTACTTC
clone_size: .
j_call: TRBJ2-7
d_call: TRBD1
v_call: TRBV5-4

cdr3_aa: CASSLTSRSEAFF
cdr3_nt: TGTGCCAGCAGCTTAACGTCCCGGTCTGAAGCTTTCTTT
clone_size: once
j_call: TRBJ1-1
d_call: .
v_call: TRBV7-3

cdr3_aa: CASSDGYNEQFF
cdr3_nt: TGTGCCAGCAGTGACGGGTACAATGAGCAGTTCTTC
clone_size: once
j_call: TRBJ2-1
d_call: .
v_call: TRBV6-1

cdr3_aa: CASSLGYEQYF
cdr3_nt: TGTGCCAGCAGCTTGGGATACGAGCAGTACTTC
clone_size: few
j_call: TRBJ2-7
d_call: .
v_call: TRBV5-6

cdr3_aa: CSATGQSYNEQFF
cdr3_nt: TGCAGCGCTACGGGACAGTCCTACAATGAGCAGTTCTTC
clone_size: .
j_call: TRBJ2-1
d_call: TRBD1
v_call: TRBV29-1

cdr3_aa: CASKLRNGQAVGVTF
cdr3_nt: TGTGCCAGCAAACTTCGTAACGGACAGGCGGTTGGGGTGACCTTC
clone_size: .
j_call: TRBJ1-2
d_call: TRBD1
v_call: TRBV27

cdr3_aa: CASTTGTGNYNSPLHF
cdr3_nt: TGCGCCAGCACCACCGGGACAGGGAACTATAATTCACCCCTCCACTTT
clone_size: .
j_call: TRBJ1-6
d_call: TRBD1
v_call: TRBV4-1

cdr3_aa: CASSLAVGEQYF
cdr3_nt: TGTGCCAGCAGCTTAGCCGTAGGCGAGCAGTACTTC
clone_size: once
j_call: TRBJ2-7
d_call: .
v_call: TRBV7-2

cdr3_aa: CAISESRIDTIYF
cdr3_nt: TGTGCCATCAGTGAGTCGAGAATAGACACCATATATTTT
clone_size: .
j_call: TRBJ1-3
d_call: .
v_call: TRBV10-3

cdr3_aa: CASSAWGGTTEAFF
cdr3_nt: TGTGCCAGCAGTGCCTGGGGGGGGACAACTGAAGCTTTCTTT
clone_size: .
j_call: TRBJ1-1
d_call: .
v_call: TRBV2

cdr3_aa: CATQTGSYNEQFF
cdr3_nt: TGTGCCACCCAGACAGGATCCTACAATGAGCAGTTCTTC
clone_size: .
j_call: TRBJ2-1
d_call: .
v_call: TRBV7-9

cdr3_aa: CASSLVTGVSGANVLTF
cdr3_nt: TGTGCCAGCAGCTTAGTGACAGGGGTTTCGGGGGCCAACGTCCTGACTTTC
clone_size: .
j_call: TRBJ2-6
d_call: TRBD1
v_call: TRBV7-9

cdr3_aa: CASSLGNRGAGETQYF
cdr3_nt: TGTGCCAGCAGCTTAGGGAACAGGGGCGCGGGAGAGACCCAGTACTTC
clone_size: .
j_call: TRBJ2-5
d_call: TRBD1
v_call: TRBV7-9

cdr3_aa: CASSSRDITNEKLFF
cdr3_nt: TGTGCCAGCAGCTCCCGGGACATAACTAATGAAAAACTGTTTTTT
clone_size: .
j_call: TRBJ1-4
d_call: .
v_call: TRBV28

cdr3_aa: CASSFPNQPQHF
cdr3_nt: TGTGCCAGCAGCTTTCCGAATCAGCCCCAGCATTTT
clone_size: .
j_call: TRBJ1-5
d_call: .
v_call: TRBV7-9

cdr3_aa: CASIPRGTEAFF
cdr3_nt: TGTGCCAGCATCCCACGGGGCACTGAAGCTTTCTTT
clone_size: .
j_call: TRBJ1-1
d_call: .
v_call: TRBV28

cdr3_aa: CASSIGPGAEAFF
cdr3_nt: TGTGCCAGCAGTATCGGTCCCGGGGCTGAAGCTTTCTTT
clone_size: .
j_call: TRBJ1-1
d_call: .
v_call: TRBV2

cdr3_aa: CAIPRGYEQYF
cdr3_nt: TGTGCCATCCCGCGGGGGTACGAGCAGTACTTC
clone_size: .
j_call: TRBJ2-7
d_call: TRBD2
v_call: TRBV6-9

cdr3_aa: CAWSLELAGGPNTGELFF
cdr3_nt: TGTGCCTGGAGTCTTGAACTAGCGGGGGGGCCGAACACCGGGGAGCTGTTTTTT
clone_size: .
j_call: TRBJ2-2
d_call: TRBD2
v_call: TRBV30

cdr3_aa: CASSINRREKLFF
cdr3_nt: TGTGCCAGTAGTATAAACAGGCGGGAAAAACTGTTTTTT
clone_size: once
j_call: TRBJ1-4
d_call: .
v_call: TRBV19

cdr3_aa: CASSLGGSGIYEQYF
cdr3_nt: TGTGCCAGCAGCTTAGGTGGGTCAGGAATCTACGAGCAGTACTTC
clone_size: once
j_call: TRBJ2-7
d_call: .
v_call: TRBV11-1

cdr3_aa: CASSPPGSYEQYF
cdr3_nt: TGTGCCAGCTCACCACCAGGTTCCTACGAGCAGTACTTC
clone_size: .
j_call: TRBJ2-7
d_call: .
v_call: TRBV18

cdr3_aa: CASSVQVEAEAFF
cdr3_nt: TGTGCCAGCAGCGTCCAGGTAGAAGCTGAAGCTTTCTTT
clone_size: few
j_call: TRBJ1-1
d_call: .
v_call: TRBV9

cdr3_aa: CASRGYGYTF
cdr3_nt: TGTGCCAGTCGAGGGTATGGCTACACCTTC
clone_size: few
j_call: TRBJ1-2
d_call: .
v_call: TRBV19

cdr3_aa: CASSLAAGVGNTDTQYF
cdr3_nt: TGTGCCAGCAGCTTAGCAGCGGGGGTAGGAAACACAGATACGCAGTATTTT
clone_size: few
j_call: TRBJ2-3
d_call: TRBD2
v_call: TRBV7-9

cdr3_aa: CASSLVQASTDTQYF
cdr3_nt: TGCGCCAGCAGCTTGGTCCAGGCTAGCACAGATACGCAGTATTTT
clone_size: .
j_call: TRBJ2-3
d_call: .
v_call: TRBV5-1

cdr3_aa: CASSYSRTGKGYTF
cdr3_nt: TGTGCCAGCAGTTACTCGAGGACAGGGAAAGGCTACACCTTC
clone_size: once
j_call: TRBJ1-2
d_call: TRBD1
v_call: TRBV6-5

cdr3_aa: CATYTGGGSPLHF
cdr3_nt: TGTGCCACTTATACAGGGGGTGGTTCACCCCTCCACTTT
clone_size: .
j_call: TRBJ1-6
d_call: TRBD1
v_call: TRBV10-3

cdr3_aa: CASSLETDYYGYTF
cdr3_nt: TGTGCCAGCAGCTTGGAAACGGACTACTATGGCTACACCTTC
clone_size: .
j_call: TRBJ1-2
d_call: .
v_call: TRBV5-4